This T cell receptor (beta chain) appears in the sequencing data of a study of OX40 agonist ivuxolimab in advanced cancers. Study summary: Prior anti-PD-1, anti-PD-L1 or anti-CTLA-4 therapy did not bar entry, and more than 35% had some. Overall study findings and caveats: Both blood CD4+ and CD8+ T cells showed clonal growth by week 6 at 0.1 to 3.0 mg/kg. The 0.1-3.0 mg/kg partial responders had among the lowest clonal expansion.

Of note for this clone: Its target is unknown.

Assay used: immunoSEQ multiplex PCR; TCRdb lists only in-frame clones, some missing. The repertoire includes about 73,000 clones, around 89% of them detected once, and 11% sits in the top ten. This clonotype was obtained from an adult with an advanced solid tumor such as melanoma, head and neck, liver or kidney cancer. The sample consisted of CD4+ or CD8+ T cells sorted from blood, taken in a trial of the OX40 agonist ivuxolimab.

The CDR3 reads CASSQESGLAGERYF. The CDR3, as DNA: TGTGCCAGCAGCCAAGAGTCGGGACTAGCGGGAGAGCGGTACTTC. The chain combines TRBV4-2 with TRBJ2-4; 14 bases align to TRBD2. Per germline, CDR1 LGHNA and CDR2 YNFKEQ. The V segment lost 0 bases and the J segment 15 bases; nucleotides outside the gene matches: 7. This CDR3 region has 15 residues.